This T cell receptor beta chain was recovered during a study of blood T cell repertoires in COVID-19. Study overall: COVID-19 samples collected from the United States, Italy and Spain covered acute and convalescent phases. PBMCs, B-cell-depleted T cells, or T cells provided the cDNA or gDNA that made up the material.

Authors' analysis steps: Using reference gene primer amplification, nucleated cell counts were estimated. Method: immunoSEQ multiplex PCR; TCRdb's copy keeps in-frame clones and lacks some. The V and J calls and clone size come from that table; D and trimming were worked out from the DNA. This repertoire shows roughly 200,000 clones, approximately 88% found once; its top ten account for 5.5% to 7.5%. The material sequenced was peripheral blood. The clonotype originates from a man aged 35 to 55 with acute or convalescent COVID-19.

CDR3 DNA sequence: TGCAGCGTTGTCGGGACAGGGAGCTACAATGAGCAGTTCTTC. It specifies CSVVGTGSYNEQFF. The J gene is TRBJ2-1, the V gene TRBV29-1; 9 nucleotides align to TRBD1. CDR3 length: 14 amino acids. Unmatched junction bases numbered 4, after V lost 4 bases and J lost 3 bases. The germline V gene encodes CDR1 SQVTM and CDR2 ANQGSEA.